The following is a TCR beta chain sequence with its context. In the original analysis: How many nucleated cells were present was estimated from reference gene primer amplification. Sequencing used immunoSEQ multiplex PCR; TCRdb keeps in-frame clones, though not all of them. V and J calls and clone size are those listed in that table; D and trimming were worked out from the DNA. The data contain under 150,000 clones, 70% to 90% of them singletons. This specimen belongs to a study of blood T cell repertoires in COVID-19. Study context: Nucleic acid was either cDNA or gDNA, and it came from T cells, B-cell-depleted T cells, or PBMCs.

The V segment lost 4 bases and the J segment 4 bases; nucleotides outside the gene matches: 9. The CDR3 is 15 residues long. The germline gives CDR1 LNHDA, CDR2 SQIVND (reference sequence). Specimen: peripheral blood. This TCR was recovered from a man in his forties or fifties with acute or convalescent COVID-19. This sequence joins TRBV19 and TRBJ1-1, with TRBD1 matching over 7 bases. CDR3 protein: CASSTSRGRITEAFF. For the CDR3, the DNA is TGTGCCAGTAGTACCTCGAGGGGGCGCATCACTGAAGCTTTCTTT.